The 2 T cell receptor beta chains in this list originate from one sample, sequenced in a study of identical twins. TCRdb redid the calling of the 5' RACE reads with MiXCR, one entry per CDR3 protein. Of 250,000 to 350,000 distinct CDR3 sequences listed, roughly 8.6% are singletons. The sample was also reused in another study, on yellow fever vaccine responses in identical twins.

The sample was memory (CD45RO+) T cells sorted from blood. These TCRs come from a woman between 18 and 29 years old in good health.

The rearrangement links TRBV2 to TRBJ2-3, with TRBD2 as a possible D gene (5 bases). CDR3 length: 14 residues. The V and J ends lost 7 bases and 1 base respectively, with 12 bases between them. Germline V lookup: CDR1 SNHLY, CDR2 FYNNEI. CDR3 residues: CASNEVSGTDTQYF. The CDR3 DNA reads TGTGCCAGCAATGAGGTTAGCGGCACAGATACGCAGTATTTT.

In this sample, this clonotype turned up a few times. This chain links TRBV4-1 with TRBJ2-7; D might be TRBD1 (5 bases). Deletions cut 4 bases from V and 0 bases from J, with 7 bases between. The CDR3 has 13 amino acids. The germline V gene encodes CDR1 MGHRA and CDR2 YSYEKL. The CDR3 is CASSPQGSYEQYF. The CDR3 DNA reads TGCGCCAGCAGCCCCCAGGGCTCCTACGAGCAGTACTTC.